This entry describes one TCR beta chain. The sample originates from a study of blood T cell repertoires in COVID-19. On the study more broadly: PBMCs, B-cell-depleted T cells, or T cells provided the cDNA or gDNA that made up the material.

In the authors' methods: It was from reference gene primer amplification that nucleated cell counts were estimated. TCRdb's table, derived via immunoSEQ multiplex PCR, lists solely in-frame clones and lacks some. V and J calls and clone size follow that table, whereas D and trimming were derived from the DNA. The sample holds roughly 120,000 clones, approximately 92% seen once. The receptor's source is a man in his sixties or seventies with active or convalescent COVID-19. Material for sequencing was peripheral blood.

The chain's CDR3 is CAWSVGGEQYF. Written as DNA, the CDR3 is TGTGCCTGGAGTGTCGGCGGCGAGCAGTACTTC. The rearrangement uses TRBV30 and TRBJ2-7; no clear D. Germline loops: CDR1 GTSNPN, CDR2 SVGIG (reference sequence). This CDR3 has 11 amino acids. V lost 0 bases and J lost 6, with 6 bases in between.